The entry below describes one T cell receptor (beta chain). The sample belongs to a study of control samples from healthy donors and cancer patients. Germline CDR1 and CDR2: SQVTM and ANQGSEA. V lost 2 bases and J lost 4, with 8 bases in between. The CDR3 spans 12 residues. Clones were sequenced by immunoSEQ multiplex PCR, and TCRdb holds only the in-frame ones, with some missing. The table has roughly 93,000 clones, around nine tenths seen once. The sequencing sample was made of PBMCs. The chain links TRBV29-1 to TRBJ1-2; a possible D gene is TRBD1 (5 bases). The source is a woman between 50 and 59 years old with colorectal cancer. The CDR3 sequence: CSVEQQAYGYTF. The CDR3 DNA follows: TGCAGCGTTGAACAACAGGCCTATGGCTACACCTTC. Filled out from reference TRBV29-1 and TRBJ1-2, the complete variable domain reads SAVISQKPSRDICQRGTSLTIQCQVDSQVTMMFWYRQQPGQSLTLIATANQGSEATYESGFVIDKFPISRPNLTFSTLTVSNMSPEDSSIYLCSVEQQAYGYTFGSGTRLTVV.